The 16 T cell receptor beta chains below come from one sample, sequenced in a study of blood T cell repertoires in COVID-19. The assay was immunoSEQ multiplex PCR, and TCRdb's table has in-frame clones only and misses some. The sample holds 150,000 to 200,000 clones, around 90% seen once. The sample taken for sequencing was peripheral blood. The receptors were gathered from a human donor in a cohort sampled during active COVID-19.

The chain employs TRBV18 and TRBJ2-7; 9 bases match TRBD1. Per the germline V gene, CDR1 is KGHSH and CDR2 is LQKENI. V lost 0 bases and J lost 3; bases outside the gene matches: 3. The CDR3 runs 15 residues. The CDR3 DNA is TGTGCCAGCTCACCACCGGGACAGGGAATCTACGAGCAGTACTTC. Protein sequence: CASSPPGQGIYEQYF. Using reference TRBV18 and TRBJ2-7 for the parts outside the CDR3, the full variable domain is NAGVMQNPRHLVRRRGQEARLRCSPMKGHSHVYWYRQLPEEGLKFMVYLQKENIIDESGMPKERFSAEFPKEGPSILRIQQVVRGDSAAYFCASSPPGQGIYEQYFGPGTRLTVT.

The chain employs TRBV7-2 and TRBJ1-4; 9 nucleotides line up with TRBD1. The V gene end was trimmed by 5 bases and the J gene end by 10 bases; junction bases not matched to a gene: 8. The CDR3 consists of 14 residues. The germline CDR1 and CDR2 sequences are SGHTA and FQGNSA. The CDR3 sequence: CASSQAPDRGKLFF. CDR3 sequence (DNA): TGTGCCAGCAGCCAAGCCCCGGACAGGGGAAAACTGTTTTTT.

The chain employs TRBV19 and TRBJ1-1; tentative D call: TRBD1 (6 bases). Germline-derived CDR1 and CDR2 are LNHDA and SQIVND (reference sequence). The CDR3 length is 15 residues. V was shortened by 5 bases and J by 0 bases, with 13 bases between the two germline ends. In DNA, the CDR3 is TGTGCCAGTAGTCCCGGGACATTTTTGAACACTGAAGCTTTCTTT. It translates to CASSPGTFLNTEAFF.

This chain joins TRBV13 and TRBJ2-1, with D maybe TRBD1 (6 bases). V dropped 6 bases and J dropped 0 bases, with 12 bases sitting between them. Germline CDR1 PRHDT, CDR2 FYEKMQ (reference sequence). The CDR3 loop spans 15 amino acids. The CDR3 is CASRLRGGSYNEQFF. The CDR3 DNA reads TGTGCCAGCAGGCTGAGAGGGGGCTCCTACAATGAGCAGTTCTTC.

This clone was recorded a few times. The rearrangement links TRBV7-3 to TRBJ2-3, with 8 positions matching TRBD2. Germline V gene lookup returns CDR1 SGHTA and CDR2 FQGTGA. The CDR3 has 14 amino acids. V was clipped by 5 bases and J by 3 bases; unmatched bases: 4. The CDR3 sequence is CASSPGGRTDTQYF. In nucleotides, the CDR3 is TGTGCCAGCAGCCCGGGGGGGAGGACAGATACGCAGTATTTT.

The chain combines TRBV12-5 with TRBJ2-1; TRBD2 matches at 12 bases. CDR1 is LGHNT and CDR2 is FRNRAP in the germline V gene. V shed 0 bases and J 9 bases; nucleotides not matched to a gene: 18. This CDR3 has 20 amino acids. CDR3 DNA: TGTGCTAGTGGTTTGGTATCTAAAGGGCTAGCGGGAGGGCCGGGGGGTGAGCAGTTCTTC. Its protein product is CASGLVSKGLAGGPGGEQFF.

This clone showed up just once. The V call is TRBV5-1, the J call TRBJ2-3; 14 bases agree with TRBD2. This CDR3 spans 16 amino acids. Germline CDR1 is SGHRS and CDR2 is YFSETQ. Losses at the gene ends were 0 bases for V and 5 bases for J; bases not matched to a gene: 2. The CDR3 coding sequence is TGCGCCAGCAGCTTGGGACTAGCGGGGGGGCAAGATACGCAGTATTTT. Translated, it gives CASSLGLAGGQDTQYF.

The chain carries TRBV11-3 and TRBJ2-2, with 10 bases identical to TRBD2. Germline V gene data show CDR1 as SGHNT and CDR2 as YENEEA. The CDR3 runs 16 residues. J gave up 6 bases and V 1 base, and 5 bases lay outside the gene matches. The chain's CDR3 is CASSLGTSGLPGELFF. The DNA for the CDR3 is TGTGCCAGCAGCTTAGGGACTAGCGGTCTCCCCGGGGAGCTGTTTTTT.

The V gene is TRBV28, the J gene TRBJ1-1; 8 bases fit TRBD1. The CDR3 loop spans 15 amino acids. V trimming: 6 bases; J trimming: 1 base; junction bases outside the gene matches: 7. Germline V gene sequence: CDR1 MDHEN, CDR2 SYDVKM. CDR3 bases: TGTGCCAGCAGACCCCTACAGGGGGGGAACACTGAAGCTTTCTTT. This sequence encodes CASRPLQGGNTEAFF. Full variable domain (missing parts from reference TRBV28 and TRBJ1-1): DVKVTQSSRYLVKRTGEKVFLECVQDMDHENMFWYRQDPGLGLRLIYFSYDVKMKEKGDIPEGYSVSREKKERFSLILESASTNQTSMYLCASRPLQGGNTEAFFGQGTRLTVV.

The gene calls are TRBV25-1 and TRBJ2-1, with a weak D call TRBD2 (6 bases). V dropped 10 bases and J dropped 5 bases, with 15 bases sitting between them. Germline V lookup: CDR1 MGHDK, CDR2 SYGVNS. The CDR3 length is 13 residues. CDR3: CATTRDSDNEQFF. As DNA, the CDR3 is TGTGCCACCACAAGGGACTCTGACAATGAGCAGTTCTTC.

J is TRBJ1-1 and V is TRBV6-5; 8 nucleotides agree with TRBD1. V shed 0 bases, J shed 0 bases, and the junction held 3 bases outside the gene matches. CDR3 length equals 16 residues. Germline values: CDR1 MNHEY, CDR2 SVGAGI. The CDR3 protein is CASSYSWTGMNTEAFF. DNA for the CDR3: TGTGCCAGCAGTTACTCATGGACAGGGATGAACACTGAAGCTTTCTTT.

The chain combines TRBV19 with TRBJ2-7, with no clear D. Germline V lookup: CDR1 LNHDA, CDR2 SQIVND (reference sequence). CDR3 length: 13 residues. V was cut by 5 bases and J by 3 bases, with 11 bases left in between. CDR3 in amino acids: CASSLSLIYEQYF. In DNA, the CDR3 is TGTGCCAGTAGTCTAAGTCTTATCTACGAGCAGTACTTC. Full variable domain (outside the CDR3, taken from reference TRBV19 and TRBJ2-7): DGGITQSPKYLFRKEGQNVTLSCEQNLNHDAMYWYRQDPGQGLRLIYYSQIVNDFQKGDIAEGYSVSREKKESFPLTVTSAQKNPTAFYLCASSLSLIYEQYFGPGTRLTVT.

The rearrangement uses TRBV28 and TRBJ2-1; 8 bases are a match to TRBD2. Germline trimming cut 8 bases from V and 7 bases from J; bases unmatched to any gene: 10. Germline CDR1 reads MDHEN; CDR2 reads SYDVKM. The CDR3 is 14 residues long. In nucleotides, the CDR3 is TGTGCCAGCGAAACCCGGGGGGGAAGTAATGAGCAGTTCTTC. Its translation: CASETRGGSNEQFF.

The chain couples TRBV9 to TRBJ2-7; 9 nucleotides match TRBD1. CDR1 and CDR2 (germline): SGDLS, YYNGEE. The CDR3 has 13 residues. V shed 2 bases, J shed 9 bases, and the junction held 6 bases outside the gene matches. The CDR3 region has the DNA TGTGCCAGCAGCGTCCGGGACAGGGACCGGCAGTACTTC. Translated: CASSVRDRDRQYF.

The chain is built from TRBV9 and TRBJ2-7; possible D gene TRBD1, 5 bases. The V gene lost 0 bases and the J gene lost 3 bases, with 13 bases spanning the gap. Germline assignment: CDR1 SGDLS and CDR2 YYNGEE. The CDR3 consists of 15 residues. The DNA of the CDR3 is TGTGCCAGCAGCGTAGGCTTCCAGGGCGGCTACGAGCAGTACTTC. Encoded protein: CASSVGFQGGYEQYF. Full variable domain (remainder filled in from reference TRBV9 and TRBJ2-7): DSGVTQTPKHLITATGQRVTLRCSPRSGDLSVYWYQQSLDQGLQFLIQYYNGEERAKGNILERFSAQQFPDLHSELNLSSLELGDSALYFCASSVGFQGGYEQYFGPGTRLTVT.

The count of this clone is one. The chain couples TRBV6-5 to TRBJ1-6, with a possible D match to TRBD1 (6 bases). The CDR3 sequence is 15 residues long. Looked up from germline, CDR1 is MNHEY and CDR2 is SVGAGI. The V end was cut by 7 bases, the J end by 7 bases, with 17 bases between. CDR3 nucleotide sequence: TGTGCCAGCACCTACCGTCGGGACACCAATTCACCCCTCCACTTT. Translating gives CASTYRRDTNSPLHF.